The text below deals with one T cell receptor (beta chain). There are many counts of this clonotype. Its antigen target is currently unknown. Base qualities are missing; no much larger clone stands one base away. The CDR3 has 16 amino acids, counting the end cysteine and phenylalanine. Just the 48-base CDR3 DNA is kept, in frame starting at base 1. V is clipped by 6 bases and J by 4 bases, and the sequence between their germline boundaries is 22 bases long. The 40 or so donors, aged about 6 to 100 years, were systemically healthy Caucasian individuals from Russia. Around 10 milliliters of peripheral blood were collected from each donor into EDTA-treated Vacutainer tubes. PBMCs were isolated by Ficoll-Paque density-gradient centrifugation, with at least 6 million obtained per sample. Total RNA, at least 6 micrograms per sample, was extracted from PBMCs with Trizol reagent. For every donor, an aliquot of PBMCs went through flow cytometry to measure the percentages of naive CD45RAhigh/CD27high T cells.

The library was made by 5' RACE. The run used an Illumina HiSeq 2500. A second PCR of about 7 to 12 cycles was performed with a sample-barcoded 5' primer and a J-beta primer mix. A unique molecular identifier was introduced onto each TCR beta cDNA molecule by a template-switch 5' adaptor carrying 12 random nucleotides. Each sample yielded at least 3 million CDR3-containing paired-end reads. First-strand cDNA was synthesized from all RNA with the Mint cDNA synthesis kit, primed by a TRBC-specific oligonucleotide. All cDNA was treated with uracil-DNA glycosylase and then went through a first 18-cycle PCR with the universal primers M1SS and BC2_uni_R. For the original study's pipeline: For normalization, 1 million high-quality reads, each with a distinct molecular identifier, were randomly selected from each sample. Instead of being binned into consensus sequences, reads with shared molecular identifiers were discarded. MiTCR, run with a Q25 quality threshold and the strictest error-elimination algorithm, handled CDR3 identification, clonotype clustering and error correction. A nonparametric unseen species model using Euler transformation provided a lower-bound estimate of total TCR beta diversity. TCRdb ran its own pipeline on the public reads, namely fastp trimming at Q25 and MiXCR clone calling, and kept in-frame beta chains. All rows with the same CDR3 protein become a single entry with the most common DNA and genes. TCRdb's processing, not the authors' own work, is the source of the V and J calls. Here the sample has roughly 650,000 distinct CDR3 sequences; about 32% occur a single time. Just over 15% of the sample belongs to the ten largest clones.

These data originate in a study of blood T cells in healthy people across ages (dated by TCRdb to about 2015). As for the study more broadly: In model experiments, template switching captured about one uniquely barcoded TCR beta cDNA molecule for every two T cells. The study measured age-related changes in TCR beta repertoire diversity using deep sequencing normalized with unique cDNA molecular identifiers. Donors of different ages were randomly distributed across sequencing lanes to avoid experimental bias. The study analyzed two additional independent replicas of 1 million unique cDNA reads from the same blood draw for two donors, one aged 18 to 29 and one aged 80 or older. Donors were grouped into four age groups: young (average 16 years), middle-aged (under 40), aged (roughly 67) and long-lived (approximately 82).

Findings and caveats that apply to the study as a whole: The CMV infection status of donors was not known, potentially confounding age-related changes in expanded clonotypes. As age increased, observed TCR beta diversity per million T cells dropped in a roughly linear way, and a significant reduction was already evident by age roughly 36. Compared with the aged group, the long-lived group had more naive CD4+ T cells, fewer expanded clones and increased TCR diversity, suggesting age selection. There was a strong correlation between observed TCR beta diversity and the percentage of naive T cells measured by flow cytometry. Conclusive comparison of naive and antigen-experienced compartments was prevented by the profiling of bulk unsorted PBMCs. Estimates of total diversity based on one million sequenced T cells were considered lower bounds and underestimates.

The rearranged chain carries TRBV12-3 or TRBV12-4 and TRBJ2-7; possibly the D gene is TRBD1, per 6 matching bases. The sequenced sample consisted of blood. This sequence originates from a woman of 80 years or more in good health. Donor details come from another sample of the same person, matched by shared clones. The nucleotides are TGTGCCAGCAGGGACTGGCCCGGGACATCTCGTTACGAGCAGTACTTC. It translates to CASRDWPGTSRYEQYF.